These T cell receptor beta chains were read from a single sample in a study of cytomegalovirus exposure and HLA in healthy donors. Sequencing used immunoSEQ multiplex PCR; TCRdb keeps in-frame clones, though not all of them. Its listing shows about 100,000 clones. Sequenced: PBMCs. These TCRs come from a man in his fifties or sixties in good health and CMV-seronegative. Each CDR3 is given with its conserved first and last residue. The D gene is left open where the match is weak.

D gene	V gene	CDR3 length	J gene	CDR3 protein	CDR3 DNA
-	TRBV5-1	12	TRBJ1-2	CASSLTGPGYTF	TGCGCCAGCAGCTTGACAGGGCCTGGCTACACCTTC
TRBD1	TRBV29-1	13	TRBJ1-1	CSVGQGLRGEAFF	TGCAGCGTTGGACAGGGGCTTAGAGGTGAAGCTTTCTTT
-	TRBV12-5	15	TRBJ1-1	CASGLDRALNTEAFF	TGTGCTAGTGGTTTGGACAGGGCCCTGAACACTGAAGCTTTCTTT
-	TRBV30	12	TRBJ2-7	CAWNGGSHEQYF	TGTGCCTGGAATGGGGGGTCCCACGAGCAGTACTTC
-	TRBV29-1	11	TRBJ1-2	CSVEDHSGYTF	TGCAGCGTTGAAGATCATTCCGGCTACACCTTC
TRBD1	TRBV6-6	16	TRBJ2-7	CASSYSGTGKTYEQYF	TGTGCCAGCAGTTACTCCGGGACAGGGAAGACCTACGAGCAGTACTTC
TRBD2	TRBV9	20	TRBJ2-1	CASSERGLAEGVVAYNEQFF	TGTGCCAGCAGCGAGAGGGGACTAGCGGAGGGAGTGGTTGCCTACAATGAGCAGTTCTTC
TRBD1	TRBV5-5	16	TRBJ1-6	CASSFLPGQGKSPLHF	TGTGCCAGCAGCTTTTTGCCGGGACAGGGGAAGTCACCCCTCCACTTT
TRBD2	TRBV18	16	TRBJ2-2	CASSPISGANTGELFF	TGTGCCAGCTCACCCATAAGCGGGGCAAACACCGGGGAGCTGTTTTTT
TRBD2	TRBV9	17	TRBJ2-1	CASSPQPLAGAGGEQFF	TGTGCCAGCAGCCCCCAGCCACTAGCGGGAGCTGGGGGTGAGCAGTTCTTC
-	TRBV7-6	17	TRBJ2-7	CASSFGAGPTFSYEQYF	TGTGCCAGCAGCTTTGGGGCAGGGCCCACCTTCTCCTACGAGCAGTACTTC
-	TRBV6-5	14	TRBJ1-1	CASSYGAGNTEAFF	TGTGCCAGCAGTTACGGGGCGGGAAACACTGAAGCTTTCTTT
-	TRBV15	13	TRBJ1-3	CATSSARGNTIYF	TGTGCCACCAGCTCAGCCAGGGGAAACACCATATATTTT
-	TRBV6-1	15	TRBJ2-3	CASSERRGILDTQYF	TGTGCCAGCAGTGAACGAAGAGGGATTTTAGATACGCAGTATTTT
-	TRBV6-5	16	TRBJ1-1	CASSSSGWGLGTEAFF	TGTGCCAGCAGTTCGTCCGGATGGGGGCTGGGTACTGAAGCTTTCTTT
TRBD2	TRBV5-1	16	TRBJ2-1	CASSLEGLAPNNEQFF	TGCGCCAGCAGCTTGGAGGGACTAGCGCCAAACAATGAGCAGTTCTTC